This T cell receptor beta chain was obtained from a study of blood T cell repertoires in COVID-19. Study-level background: The study drew acute and convalescent COVID-19 samples from the United States, Italy and Spain.

V was clipped by 1 base and J by 4 bases; unmatched bases: 9. Germline assignment: CDR1 SGHAT and CDR2 FQNNGV. This CDR3 has 17 residues. In the authors' workflow: Cell counts per sample came from amplifying reference gene primers. Only in-frame clones appear in the TCRdb table, and some are missing; sequencing was by immunoSEQ multiplex PCR. The DNA gave D and trimming, while V, J and clone size come from that table. The sample yields more than 95,000 clones, around 86% seen once. This TCR derives from a man in his fifties or sixties with acute or convalescent COVID-19. The sequenced material came from peripheral blood. The V call is TRBV11-2, the J call TRBJ2-3; 9 bases fit TRBD2. The CDR3 nucleotides are TGTGCCAGCAGCTTAGGGGGCGGGAGGGCCCTCGCAGATACGCAGTATTTT. Protein: CASSLGGGRALADTQYF.